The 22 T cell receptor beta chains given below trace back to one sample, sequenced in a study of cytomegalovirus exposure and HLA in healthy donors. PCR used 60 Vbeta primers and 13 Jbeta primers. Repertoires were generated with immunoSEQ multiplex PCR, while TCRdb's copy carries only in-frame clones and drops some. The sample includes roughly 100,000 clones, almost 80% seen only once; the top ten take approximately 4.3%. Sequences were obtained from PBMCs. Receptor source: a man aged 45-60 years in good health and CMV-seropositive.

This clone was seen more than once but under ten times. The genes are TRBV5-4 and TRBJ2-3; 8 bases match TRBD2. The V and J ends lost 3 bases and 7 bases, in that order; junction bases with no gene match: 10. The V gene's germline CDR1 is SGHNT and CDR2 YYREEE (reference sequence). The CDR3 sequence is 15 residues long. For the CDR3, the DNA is TGTGCCAGCAGCTCGCACCCGGGACTAGAGTATACGCAGTATTTT. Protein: CASSSHPGLEYTQYF.

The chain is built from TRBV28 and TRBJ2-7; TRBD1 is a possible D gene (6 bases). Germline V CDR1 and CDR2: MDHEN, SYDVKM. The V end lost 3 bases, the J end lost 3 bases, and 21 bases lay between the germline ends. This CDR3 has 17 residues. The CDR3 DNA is TGTGCCAGCAGTTTTCCCACCCACAGGGCAAATAACTACGAGCAGTACTTC. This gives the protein CASSFPTHRANNYEQYF. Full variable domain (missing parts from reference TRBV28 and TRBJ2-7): DVKVTQSSRYLVKRTGEKVFLECVQDMDHENMFWYRQDPGLGLRLIYFSYDVKMKEKGDIPEGYSVSREKKERFSLILESASTNQTSMYLCASSFPTHRANNYEQYFGPGTRLTVT.

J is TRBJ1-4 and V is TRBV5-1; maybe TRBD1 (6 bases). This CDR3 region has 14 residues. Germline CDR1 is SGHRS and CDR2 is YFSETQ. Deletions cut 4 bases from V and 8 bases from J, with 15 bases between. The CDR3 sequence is CASSPPGVGEKLFF. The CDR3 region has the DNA TGCGCCAGCAGCCCCCCAGGGGTAGGAGAAAAACTGTTTTTT.

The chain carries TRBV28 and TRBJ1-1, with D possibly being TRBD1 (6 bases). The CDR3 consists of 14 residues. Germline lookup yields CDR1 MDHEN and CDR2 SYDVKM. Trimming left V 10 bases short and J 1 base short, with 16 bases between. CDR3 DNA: TGTGCCACTCGAACGACAGGAGGGAACACTGAAGCTTTCTTT. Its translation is CATRTTGGNTEAFF.

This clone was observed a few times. This CDR3 reads CASSLAAGLEFGREQYF. The CDR3, as DNA: TGTGCCAGCAGCTTAGCGGCCGGACTAGAATTTGGGCGCGAGCAGTACTTC. The J gene is TRBJ2-7, the V gene TRBV7-9; 7 nucleotides match TRBD2. This CDR3 spans 17 amino acids. Trimming at V came to 0 bases and at J to 6 bases, leaving 14 bases not matched to a gene. Germline loops: CDR1 SEHNR, CDR2 FQNEAQ (reference sequence).

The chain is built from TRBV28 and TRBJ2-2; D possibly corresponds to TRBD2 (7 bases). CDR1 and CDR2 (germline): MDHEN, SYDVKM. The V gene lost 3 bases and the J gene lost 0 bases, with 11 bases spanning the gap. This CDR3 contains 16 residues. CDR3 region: CASSLGGASNTGELFF. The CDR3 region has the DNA TGTGCCAGCAGTTTGGGGGGGGCCTCGAACACCGGGGAGCTGTTTTTT. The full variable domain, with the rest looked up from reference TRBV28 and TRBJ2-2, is DVKVTQSSRYLVKRTGEKVFLECVQDMDHENMFWYRQDPGLGLRLIYFSYDVKMKEKGDIPEGYSVSREKKERFSLILESASTNQTSMYLCASSLGGASNTGELFFGEGSRLTVL.

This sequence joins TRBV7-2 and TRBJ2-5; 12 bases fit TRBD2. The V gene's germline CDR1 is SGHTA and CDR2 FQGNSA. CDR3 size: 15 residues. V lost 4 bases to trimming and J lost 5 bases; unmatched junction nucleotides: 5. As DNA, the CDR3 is TGTGCCAGCAGCTCCCCTAGCGGGAGGGGCGAGACCCAGTACTTC. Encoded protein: CASSSPSGRGETQYF.

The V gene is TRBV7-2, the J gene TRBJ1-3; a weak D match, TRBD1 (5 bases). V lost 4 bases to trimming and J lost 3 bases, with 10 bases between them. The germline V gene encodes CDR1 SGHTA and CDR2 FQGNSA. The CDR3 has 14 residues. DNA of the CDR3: TGTGCCAGCAGCTCGACAGCATTTGGAAACACCATATATTTT. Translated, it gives CASSSTAFGNTIYF.

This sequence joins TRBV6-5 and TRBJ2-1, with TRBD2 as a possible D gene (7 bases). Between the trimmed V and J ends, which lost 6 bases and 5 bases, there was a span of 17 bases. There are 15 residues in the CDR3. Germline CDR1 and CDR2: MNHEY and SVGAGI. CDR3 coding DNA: TGTGCCAGCAGCCCGGGGGGCCGTCCTAACAATGAGCAGTTCTTC. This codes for CASSPGGRPNNEQFF.

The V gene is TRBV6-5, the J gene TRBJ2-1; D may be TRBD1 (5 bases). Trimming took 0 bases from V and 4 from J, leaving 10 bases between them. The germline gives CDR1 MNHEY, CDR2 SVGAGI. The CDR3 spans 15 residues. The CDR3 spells CASSYSPTEYNEQFF. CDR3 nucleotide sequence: TGTGCCAGCAGTTACTCGCCGACAGAGTACAATGAGCAGTTCTTC.

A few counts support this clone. Written as DNA, the CDR3 is TGTGCCAGCAGCGCCCGGGGACTAGCGGGAGGGTACAATGAGCAGTTCTTC. Its translation: CASSARGLAGGYNEQFF. The chain uses TRBV7-3 and TRBJ2-1; 16 bases match TRBD2. CDR1 and CDR2 (germline): SGHTA, FQGTGA. V lost 5 bases and J lost 4; bases outside the gene matches: 5. The CDR3 totals 17 residues.

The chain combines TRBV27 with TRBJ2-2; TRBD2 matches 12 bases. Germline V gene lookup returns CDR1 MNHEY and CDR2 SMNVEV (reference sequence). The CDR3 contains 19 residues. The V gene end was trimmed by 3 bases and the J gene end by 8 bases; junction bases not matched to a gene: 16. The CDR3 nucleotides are TGTGCCAGCAGTTTTATTGGACTAGCGGGAATGGGCCGGGCGGGGGAGCTGTTTTTT. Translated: CASSFIGLAGMGRAGELFF.

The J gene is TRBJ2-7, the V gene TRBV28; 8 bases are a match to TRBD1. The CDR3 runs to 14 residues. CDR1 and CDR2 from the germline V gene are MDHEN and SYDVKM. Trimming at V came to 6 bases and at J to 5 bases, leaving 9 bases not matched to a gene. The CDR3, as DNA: TGTGCCAGCAGGACCGCAGGGGGCGGCGACGAGCAGTACTTC. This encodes CASRTAGGGDEQYF.

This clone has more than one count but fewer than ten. The CDR3 protein is CASSSRTATNEKLFF. CDR3 nucleotides: TGTGCCAGCAGCTCGAGGACAGCAACTAATGAAAAACTGTTTTTT. This rearrangement joins TRBV5-6 to TRBJ1-4, with D maybe TRBD1 (6 bases). Trimming took off 3 bases at V and 0 bases at J, with 9 bases between the two ends. This CDR3 has 15 residues. Per the germline V gene, CDR1 is SGHDT and CDR2 is YYEEEE.

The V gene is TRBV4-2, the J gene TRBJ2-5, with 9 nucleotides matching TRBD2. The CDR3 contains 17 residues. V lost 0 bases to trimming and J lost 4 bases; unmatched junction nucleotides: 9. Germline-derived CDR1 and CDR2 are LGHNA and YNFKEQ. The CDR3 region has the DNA TGTGCCAGCAGCCAAGATGCGGCTAGCGGGAACCCAGAGACCCAGTACTTC. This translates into CASSQDAASGNPETQYF.

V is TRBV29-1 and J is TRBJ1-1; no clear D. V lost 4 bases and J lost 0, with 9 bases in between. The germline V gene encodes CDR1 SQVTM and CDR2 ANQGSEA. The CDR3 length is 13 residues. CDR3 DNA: TGCAGCGTTGGGCAGATTCTGAACACTGAAGCTTTCTTT. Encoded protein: CSVGQILNTEAFF.

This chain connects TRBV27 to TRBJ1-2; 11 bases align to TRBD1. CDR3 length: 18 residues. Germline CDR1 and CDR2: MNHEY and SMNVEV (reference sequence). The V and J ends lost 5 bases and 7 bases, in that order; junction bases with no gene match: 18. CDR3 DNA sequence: TGTGCCAGCAGTCCCGAGGTGGACAGGGGGCGCGTCGGTCTTGGCTACACCTTC. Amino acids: CASSPEVDRGRVGLGYTF.

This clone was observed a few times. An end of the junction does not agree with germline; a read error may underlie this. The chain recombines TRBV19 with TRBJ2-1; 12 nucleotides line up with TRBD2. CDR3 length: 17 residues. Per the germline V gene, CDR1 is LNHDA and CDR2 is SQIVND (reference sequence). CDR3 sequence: CASSTLAGGLSNNEQFF. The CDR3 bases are TGTGCCAGTAGTACCCTAGCGGGAGGGCTCTCCAACAATGAGCAGTTCTTC.

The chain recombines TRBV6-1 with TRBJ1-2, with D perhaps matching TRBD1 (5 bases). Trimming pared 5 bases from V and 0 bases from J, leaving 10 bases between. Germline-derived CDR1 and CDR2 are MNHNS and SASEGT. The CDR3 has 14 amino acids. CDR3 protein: CASSSGGTNYGYTF. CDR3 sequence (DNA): TGTGCCAGCAGTAGCGGGGGGACTAACTATGGCTACACCTTC.

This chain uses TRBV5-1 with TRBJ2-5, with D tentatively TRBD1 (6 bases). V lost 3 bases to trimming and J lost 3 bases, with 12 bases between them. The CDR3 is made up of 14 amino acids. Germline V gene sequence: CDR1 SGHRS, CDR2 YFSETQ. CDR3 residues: CASSSTGTKETQYF. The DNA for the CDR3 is TGCGCCAGCAGCTCTACAGGGACAAAAGAGACCCAGTACTTC.

CDR3: CASAGTGLNEQFF. The CDR3 region has the DNA TGTGCCAGCGCCGGGACAGGGTTGAATGAGCAGTTCTTC. The chain recombines TRBV15 with TRBJ2-1; TRBD1 matches at 9 bases. The CDR3 is made up of 13 amino acids. The J segment lost 7 bases and the V segment lost 10 bases, leaving 8 bases of the junction unmatched. Germline V gives CDR1 LNHNV, CDR2 YYDKDF (reference sequence).

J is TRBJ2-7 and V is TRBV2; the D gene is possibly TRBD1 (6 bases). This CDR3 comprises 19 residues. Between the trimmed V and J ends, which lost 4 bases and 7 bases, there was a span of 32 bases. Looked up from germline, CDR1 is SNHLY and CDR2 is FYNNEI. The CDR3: CASSGTVPSPQTRPGEQYF. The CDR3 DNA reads TGTGCCAGCAGTGGGACAGTCCCGAGTCCCCAAACCCGACCTGGTGAGCAGTACTTC.